Listed below are T cell receptor beta chains from one sample, sequenced in a study of PD-1 blockade in classical Hodgkin lymphoma. The assay was immunoSEQ multiplex PCR, and TCRdb's table has in-frame clones only and misses some. Of 35,000 to 50,000 clones detected, roughly 69% appear once; the ten largest clones hold less than 3%. The sequencing here drew on peripheral blood mononuclear cells (PBMCs), taken before the fourth cycle of nivolumab. The receptors were gathered from a human donor with classical Hodgkin lymphoma. Each CDR3 is given with its conserved first and last residue. The D gene is left open where the match is weak. Only some rows state a clone size, as once, few, many or a class for expanded clones.

j_call,v_call,clone_size,d_call,cdr3_nt,cdr3_aa
TRBJ2-2,TRBV29-1,.,.,TGCAGCGTTCGTCCAGGGGCAACCGGGGAGCTGTTTTTT,CSVRPGATGELFF
TRBJ1-5,TRBV27,.,.,TGTGCCAGCAGTTTTGGCGGCGATCAGCCCCAGCATTTT,CASSFGGDQPQHF
TRBJ1-2,TRBV28,.,.,TGTGCCAGCAGTTTACCAGGATACTATGGCTACACCTTC,CASSLPGYYGYTF
TRBJ1-5,TRBV7-8,once,TRBD1,TGTGCCAGCAGCGCAGGGACAGGGGTAGATCAGCCCCAGCATTTT,CASSAGTGVDQPQHF
TRBJ1-6,TRBV20-1,.,.,TGCAGTGCAAATTATCGACCCCTCCACTTT,CSANYRPLHF
TRBJ1-3,TRBV4-1,.,.,TGCGCCAGCAGCCCAATCACCGGTAGCTCTGGAAACACCATATATTTT,CASSPITGSSGNTIYF
TRBJ1-2,TRBV28,.,.,TGTGCCAGCAGTAACTCCGGAGGAGGCTATGGCTACACCTTC,CASSNSGGGYGYTF
TRBJ2-2,TRBV5-1,.,.,TGCGCCAGCAGGGTCGTTACGGATAACACCGGGGAGCTGTTTTTT,CASRVVTDNTGELFF
TRBJ2-2,TRBV19,few,.,TGTGCCAGTAGTAGATCGGTTGAGGCAGCCTACACCGGGGAGCTGTTTTTT,CASSRSVEAAYTGELFF
TRBJ1-4,TRBV4-1,once,.,TGCGCCAGCAGGCAAAGGGCCCACCAGGGATCAACTAATGAAAAACTGTTTTTT,CASRQRAHQGSTNEKLFF
TRBJ1-3,TRBV6-5,.,.,TGTGCCAGCAGTTGGGGCGTTGGCTCTGGAAACACCATATATTTT,CASSWGVGSGNTIYF
TRBJ1-1,TRBV25-1,few,.,TGTGCCACCCTAGGGTGGGGGGACACTGAAGCTTTCTTT,CATLGWGDTEAFF
TRBJ2-3,TRBV2,medium-sized,.,TGTGCCAGCAGTTCTCCGACAGGATTGAGACGTTGGTATTTT,CASSSPTGLRRWYF
TRBJ2-5,TRBV18,.,TRBD2,TGTGCCAGCTCGCTCACTAGCGGGGTACAAGAGACCCAGTACTTC,CASSLTSGVQETQYF
TRBJ2-3,TRBV5-6,.,TRBD2,TGTGCCAGCAGCTTGGCGGGGGGTGATGGCACAGATACGCAGTATTTT,CASSLAGGDGTDTQYF
TRBJ1-1,TRBV7-3,.,.,TGTGCCAGCAGCTTAACAGGGCAGAGTGAAGCTTTCTTT,CASSLTGQSEAFF
TRBJ2-1,TRBV6-5,many,.,TGTGCCAGCAGTTACACTAGGCAGGGGGGAGTCGATGAGCAGTTCTTC,CASSYTRQGGVDEQFF
TRBJ2-5,TRBV4-1,.,.,TGCGCCAGCAGCCTCGGGGAGACCCAGTACTTC,CASSLGETQYF
TRBJ2-5,TRBV27,few,.,TGTGCCAGCCAATATTCGGGACGGGGACTTTTGGGTGGGGAGACCCAGTACTTC,CASQYSGRGLLGGETQYF
TRBJ1-1,TRBV7-9,few,.,TGTGCCAGCAGCCTACAGATGGCGGACACTGAAGCTTTCTTT,CASSLQMADTEAFF
TRBJ2-1,TRBV2,.,.,TGTGGGGGGGGCGGATCCTACAATGAGCAGTTCTTC,CGGGGSYNEQFF
TRBJ2-2,TRBV6-5,once,.,TGTGCCAGCAGTTACGACGGGGAGCTGTTTTTT,CASSYDGELFF
TRBJ1-2,TRBV10-3,.,.,TGTGCCATCAGTGATCAGGATGGCTACACCTTC,CAISDQDGYTF
TRBJ2-2,TRBV6-6,.,TRBD2,TGTGCCAGCACCCCCGAGCAAGCGGGGACCACCGGGGAGCTGTTTTTT,CASTPEQAGTTGELFF
TRBJ2-1,TRBV9,.,.,TGTGCCAGAAGGACAGCTTGTTACAATGAGCAGTTCTTC,CARRTACYNEQFF
TRBJ2-7,TRBV7-9,many,.,TGTGCCAGCAGCTTTTCGCCGCGGGCCCCCGCCCCCTACGAGCAGTACTTC,CASSFSPRAPAPYEQYF
TRBJ1-1,TRBV19,.,.,TGTGCCAGTAGTATAGAGGGACGCACTGAAGCTTTCTTT,CASSIEGRTEAFF
TRBJ1-2,TRBV4-2,.,TRBD1,TGTGCCAGCAGCCAAGAGACCCCAACCGGGACAGGGATTAACTATGGCTACACCTTC,CASSQETPTGTGINYGYTF
TRBJ1-1,TRBV30,few,.,TGTGCCTGGAGTCCCGGGAGGACTGAAGCTTTCTTT,CAWSPGRTEAFF
TRBJ1-2,TRBV4-1,.,.,TGCGCCAGCAGCCAAGATCCGGGAAATAACTATGGCTACACCTTC,CASSQDPGNNYGYTF
TRBJ1-3,TRBV7-9,.,.,TGTGCCAGCAGCTTAGACAGGGCTGGAAACACCATATATTTT,CASSLDRAGNTIYF
TRBJ1-6,TRBV7-9,.,.,TGTGCCAGCACCCTAGAGGATTCACCCCTCCACTTT,CASTLEDSPLHF
TRBJ2-6,TRBV18,.,TRBD1,TGTGCCAGCTCACCAGCAGGGACAGACCACTCTGGGGCCAACGTCCTGACTTTC,CASSPAGTDHSGANVLTF
TRBJ2-1,TRBV5-6,.,.,TGTGCCAGCAGCTTGGCGGTTGGGGAGCAGTTCTTC,CASSLAVGEQFF
TRBJ1-1,TRBV19,.,TRBD1,TGTGCCAGTAGTATACTTGCCGGACAGGGAAGGACTGAAGCTTTCTTT,CASSILAGQGRTEAFF
TRBJ1-5,TRBV10-3,.,.,TGTGCCATCAGTGAGGACATACTACAGCCAGATCAGCCCCAGCATTTT,CAISEDILQPDQPQHF
TRBJ1-5,TRBV27,.,TRBD1,TGTGCCAGCGGTACTCCAGGGGGGAATCAGCCCCAGCATTTT,CASGTPGGNQPQHF
TRBJ2-7,TRBV28,.,TRBD1,TGTGCCAGCAGTCACCCCGGACAGGGATCACGCGAGCAGTACTTC,CASSHPGQGSREQYF
TRBJ2-1,TRBV6-6,few,TRBD1,TGTGCCAGCAGTTGGAACAGGGGAAATGAGCAGTTCTTC,CASSWNRGNEQFF
TRBJ1-4,TRBV10-2,.,TRBD1,TGCGCCAGCCGGGACAGCGGTGAAAGGGAAAAACTGTTTTTT,CASRDSGEREKLFF
TRBJ2-1,TRBV4-3,.,.,TGCGCCAGCAGCCAAGATAACGGGACTCCCGACAATGAGCAGTTCTTC,CASSQDNGTPDNEQFF
TRBJ2-1,TRBV2,few,TRBD2,TGTGCCAGCAGGCAAGCGGGGGGTTGGGTTGAGCAGTTCTTC,CASRQAGGWVEQFF
TRBJ1-6,TRBV5-4,few,.,TGTGCCAGCAGCTCTTCGGAAGGGAGTCCCCTCCACTTT,CASSSSEGSPLHF
TRBJ1-1,TRBV10-3,.,TRBD1,TGTGCCATCAGTGAGAGCGGGACAGGGGAAGGGGCGAACACTGAAGCTTTCTTT,CAISESGTGEGANTEAFF
TRBJ1-6,TRBV7-9,.,.,TGTGCCAGCAGCTCCAGGGTTAAACGGGATTCACCCCTCCACTTT,CASSSRVKRDSPLHF
TRBJ1-3,TRBV4-1,.,.,TGCGCCAGCAGCCAAATCTCTGGAAACACCATATATTTT,CASSQISGNTIYF
TRBJ2-7,TRBV5-1,.,TRBD2,TGCGCCAGCAGCTTTAATTGGGGACTAGCATCCGAGCAGTACTTC,CASSFNWGLASEQYF
TRBJ1-1,TRBV5-1,.,.,TGCGCCAGCAGCTTGGATGGGGGCGCGGTGAACACTGAAGCTTTCTTT,CASSLDGGAVNTEAFF
TRBJ2-3,TRBV7-8,.,.,TGTGCCAGCAGCTTAGAGGCAGGGTGGACAGATACGCAGTATTTT,CASSLEAGWTDTQYF
TRBJ2-5,TRBV7-6,.,TRBD1,TGTGCCAGCAGCTTATACACCAAGACAGGGGAAGAGACCCAGTACTTC,CASSLYTKTGEETQYF
TRBJ2-7,TRBV7-6,.,.,TGTGCCAGCAGCTTGAGCGGTGGGGGGTCTCTCTACGAGCAGTACTTC,CASSLSGGGSLYEQYF
TRBJ2-2,TRBV25-1,.,.,TGTGCCAGCAGTGCTGTCAGGTCCGGCTCCGGGGAGCTGTTTTTT,CASSAVRSGSGELFF
TRBJ2-4,TRBV19,.,TRBD2,TGTGCCAGTAACCTAGGCGGGAGCAAAAACATTCAGTACTTC,CASNLGGSKNIQYF
TRBJ1-1,TRBV6-5,.,.,TGTGCCAGCAGTTACCCCGGGACGGAGACTGAAGCTTTCTTT,CASSYPGTETEAFF
TRBJ2-7,TRBV28,.,.,TGTGCCAGCAGTTTACTAGTTCGAGAGCAGTACTTC,CASSLLVREQYF